This T cell receptor (beta chain) was recovered during a study of beta chain features in type 1 diabetes. Study-level results: TCRB CDR3 length was moderately but significantly reduced in all four CD4+ subsets of Type 1 diabetes patients.

Per germline, CDR1 LNHDA and CDR2 SQIVND (reference sequence). V was pared by 6 bases and J by 10 bases, with 15 bases between. There are 13 residues in the CDR3. This clone was counted a few times. Its matching antigen is unknown. All of the isolated RNA was reverse transcribed, so expressed TCRB transcripts were sequenced. Naive, central memory and regulatory T cell samples averaged around 3.5 million immunoSEQ reads each. The protocol was immunoSEQ multiplex PCR, while the TCRdb copy is restricted to in-frame clones and leaves out a portion. Seen here are more than 250,000 clones, approximately 25% observed once, and the top ten hold roughly 0.011%.

Sequenced material: naive CD4+ T cells from blood. V usage is TRBV19 and J usage is TRBJ2-2; D remains ambiguous. The TCR was taken from a woman in her 30s with type 1 diabetes. This CDR3 reads CASRQAILEELFF. The DNA for the CDR3 is TGTGCCAGTAGGCAGGCCATTTTGGAGGAGCTGTTTTTT. Full variable domain (missing parts from reference TRBV19 and TRBJ2-2): DGGITQSPKYLFRKEGQNVTLSCEQNLNHDAMYWYRQDPGQGLRLIYYSQIVNDFQKGDIAEGYSVSREKKESFPLTVTSAQKNPTAFYLCASRQAILEELFFGEGSRLTVL.